This TCR beta chain was identified in a study of vaccination and CD4 T cells after COVID-19. Study summary: The authors exposed cells to overlapping spike peptides derived from SARS-CoV-2, HCoV-NL63, HCoV-OC43 and HCoV-229E.

Treatment reported: roughly ten-day PBMC culture with coronavirus spike peptide pools or control peptides (ViraFEST assay). Any prior SARS-CoV-2 infection was absent in healthy vaccine recipients, as negative nucleocapsid antibodies before and after vaccination showed. Overall study results and limits: For convalescent patients, a median around 90% of reactive clones surfaced exclusively after vaccination.

Sequenced with the Oncomine TCR Beta short-read assay was DNA taken from cultured CD4+ T cells. Investigators isolated genomic DNA from cultured CD4+ T cells. Via MiXCR, TCRdb re-called the PCR reads, giving one row per CDR3 protein. The repertoire holds 25,000 to 30,000 distinct CDR3 sequences, about 50% seen once, with 28% in the top ten. V lost 7 bases, J lost 7 bases, and 17 bases lay in between. The CDR3 is made up of 14 amino acids. Germline CDR1 LNHDA, CDR2 SQIVND (reference sequence). The sample holds a few counts of this clonotype. Its antigen is unidentified. Specimen: CD4+ T cells from blood, cultured in vitro, collected before SARS-CoV-2 vaccination. J is TRBJ2-1 and V is TRBV19; D might be TRBD1 or TRBD2, each matching 6 bases. The sequence was obtained from a human donor who received a COVID-19 vaccine. The CDR3 region has the DNA TGTGCCAGTAACGGGGGCGCGGGGATGAATGAGCAGTTCTTC. This sequence encodes CASNGGAGMNEQFF.